Listed below are T cell receptor beta chains from one sample, sequenced in a study of sequential checkpoint blockade in melanoma. Clones were read by immunoSEQ multiplex PCR, and TCRdb kept only the in-frame ones, dropping some. The sample shows approximately 9,000 clones, roughly three fifths of them seen only once. The sample in question was CD8+ T cells sorted from blood (inferred from file names), obtained from a patient given nivolumab and ipilimumab in sequence. Receptors were obtained from a human donor with melanoma. Both conserved end residues are part of each CDR3. D genes are given only for firm matches. The listing skips clone size in some rows; elsewhere it reads once, few, many or a size class.

TRBD2	TRBV7-6	TRBJ2-7	.	CASSHPGGYEQYF	TGTGCCAGCAGTCACCCGGGGGGGTACGAGCAGTACTTC
.	TRBV28	TRBJ1-2	.	CASSLFPISGIGYTF	TGTGCCAGCAGTTTATTCCCCATCTCAGGAATTGGCTACACCTTC
.	TRBV7-9	TRBJ1-2	few	CASRHGRDGYTF	TGTGCCAGCAGACACGGCCGGGATGGCTACACCTTC
.	TRBV11-3	TRBJ2-1	.	CASSLIGESSYNEQFF	TGTGCCAGCAGCTTAATTGGGGAGAGCTCCTACAATGAGCAGTTCTTC
.	TRBV7-2	TRBJ1-3	.	CASSFGFSGNTIYF	TGTGCCAGCAGCTTTGGCTTCTCTGGAAACACCATATATTTT
TRBD2	TRBV5-4	TRBJ2-5	.	CASSQDLAGGLLEETQYF	TGCGCCAGCAGCCAAGATCTAGCGGGAGGGCTCTTAGAAGAGACCCAGTACTTC
TRBD1	TRBV7-8	TRBJ2-3	.	CASSTPIAGGLPDTQYF	TGTGCCAGCAGCACCCCGATTGCAGGGGGCCTCCCAGATACGCAGTATTTT
.	TRBV9	TRBJ2-2	.	CASTSRGGELFF	TGTGCCAGCACCAGTAGGGGGGGGGAGCTGTTTTTT
.	TRBV19	TRBJ2-7	.	CASSIDRGYEQYF	TGTGCCAGTAGTATAGACAGGGGCTACGAGCAGTACTTC
.	TRBV19	TRBJ1-6	few	CASSIYGLPLHF	TGTGCCAGTAGTATATACGGACTCCCCCTCCACTTT
TRBD2	TRBV9	TRBJ2-7	.	CASNLAGGPYEQYF	TGTGCCAGCAACCTAGCGGGGGGCCCCTACGAGCAGTACTTC
TRBD1	TRBV7-9	TRBJ2-7	few	CASSSPGQGEYEQYF	TGTGCCAGCAGCTCCCCGGGACAGGGCGAGTACGAGCAGTACTTC
TRBD2	TRBV19	TRBJ2-1	few	CASSDLRSGSSYNEQFF	TGTGCCAGTAGTGACCTTCGTAGCGGGAGCTCCTACAATGAGCAGTTCTTC
.	TRBV10-3	TRBJ2-1	.	CAISESLSEDEQFF	TGTGCCATCAGTGAGTCCTTGTCGGAGGATGAGCAGTTCTTC
.	TRBV16	TRBJ1-2	.	CASTLFRGGNDGYTF	TGTGCCAGCACCCTATTCCGGGGGGGCAACGATGGCTACACCTTC
.	TRBV7-2	TRBJ1-2	few	CASGVGGRVYGYTF	TGTGCCAGCGGCGTCGGAGGACGGGTCTATGGCTACACCTTC
TRBD2	TRBV7-8	TRBJ2-3	.	CASSLKGSGSGGFTDTQYF	TGTGCCAGCAGCTTAAAAGGGAGCGGGAGCGGGGGCTTCACAGATACGCAGTATTTT
.	TRBV28	TRBJ2-1	.	CASSLGTGSYNEQFF	TGTGCCAGCAGTTTGGGAACAGGGTCCTACAATGAGCAGTTCTTC
.	TRBV7-8	TRBJ1-5	.	CASSLVRTKNQPQHF	TGTGCCAGCAGCTTAGTCCGTACAAAGAATCAGCCCCAGCATTTT
TRBD2	TRBV6-4	TRBJ2-2	.	CASSGTSGSTGELFF	TGTGCCAGCAGTGGGACTAGCGGGAGCACCGGGGAGCTGTTTTTT
.	TRBV7-8	TRBJ2-7	.	CASSFTGITYEQYF	TGTGCCAGCAGCTTCACAGGGATCACCTACGAGCAGTACTTC
.	TRBV4-1	TRBJ2-7	.	CASSQDSGRTYEQYF	TGCGCCAGCAGCCAAGATTCGGGGAGGACCTACGAGCAGTACTTC
TRBD2	TRBV7-9	TRBJ2-3	.	CASRPKISGMPDTQYF	TGTGCCAGCAGACCGAAAATCAGCGGGATGCCAGATACGCAGTATTTT
.	TRBV27	TRBJ2-2	.	CASSLSTTGTGELFF	TGTGCCAGCAGTTTATCTACGACGGGGACCGGGGAGCTGTTTTTT
TRBD2	TRBV7-8	TRBJ2-7	few	CASSLAPSGRPEQYF	TGTGCCAGCAGCTTAGCGCCCAGCGGGAGGCCCGAGCAGTACTTC
.	TRBV4-2	TRBJ1-5	.	CASSQDRGSNQPQHF	TGTGCCAGCAGCCAAGATCGGGGGAGCAATCAGCCCCAGCATTTT
TRBD2	TRBV5-1	TRBJ2-2	.	CASSLRSGGDTGELFF	TGCGCCAGCAGCTTACGGTCGGGGGGGGACACCGGGGAGCTGTTTTTT
.	TRBV28	TRBJ1-4	.	CASTNIFVMNEKLFF	TGTGCCAGCACTAATATCTTTGTTATGAACGAAAAACTGTTTTTT
.	TRBV6-5	TRBJ2-5	.	CASKRSAETQYF	TGTGCCAGCAAACGATCCGCGGAGACCCAGTACTTC
.	TRBV13	TRBJ2-1	.	CASSLVMDGSNEQFF	TGTGCCAGCAGCTTAGTTATGGATGGGAGCAATGAGCAGTTCTTC
.	TRBV9	TRBJ1-6	.	CASSSRLETDYNSPLHF	TGTGCCAGCAGCTCCCGATTGGAGACAGACTATAATTCACCCCTCCACTTT
TRBD1	TRBV7-6	TRBJ2-7	medium-sized	CASSEGQVYEQYF	TGTGCCAGCAGCGAGGGACAGGTTTACGAGCAGTACTTC
TRBD1	TRBV7-2	TRBJ1-4	medium-sized	CASGGQGNEKLFF	TGTGCCAGCGGAGGACAGGGTAATGAAAAACTGTTTTTT
.	TRBV9	TRBJ2-7	.	CASSGEVSYEQYF	TGTGCCAGCAGCGGCGAGGTCTCCTACGAGCAGTACTTC
TRBD2	TRBV4-1	TRBJ2-5	.	CASSQVTSGGETQYF	TGCGCCAGCAGCCAGGTCACTAGCGGGGGAGAGACCCAGTACTTC